This passage covers 25 T cell receptor beta chains from one sample sequenced in a study of blood T cell repertoires in COVID-19. Produced via immunoSEQ multiplex PCR; TCRdb's table is partial and in-frame only. The sample records 150,000 to 200,000 clones, 75% to 95% being singletons. Source material: peripheral blood. The receptors were sampled from a man aged 50-60 years with acute or convalescent COVID-19.

Here the CDR3 DNA reads TGTGCCAGCAGTCCCGGGACAGAATATCAGCCCCAGCATTTT. This sequence encodes CASSPGTEYQPQHF. The chain employs TRBV27 and TRBJ1-5, with 7 bases matching TRBD1. This CDR3 spans 14 amino acids. The germline gives CDR1 MNHEY, CDR2 SMNVEV (reference sequence). V gave up 5 bases and J gave up 5 bases; unmatched junction bases: 6.

The chain uses TRBV7-3 and TRBJ2-3; 8 bases are shared with TRBD1. This CDR3 has 16 residues. Germline CDR1 reads SGHTA; CDR2 reads FQGTGA. J gave up 2 bases and V 4 bases, and 8 bases lay outside the gene matches. CDR3 nucleotide sequence: TGTGCCAGCAGCTCGGGGACAGGAGATTCCACAGATACGCAGTATTTT. Encoded protein: CASSSGTGDSTDTQYF. Looking up the rest from reference TRBV7-3 and TRBJ2-3 gives the full variable domain: GAGVSQTPSNKVTEKGKYVELRCDPISGHTALYWYRQSLGQGPEFLIYFQGTGAADDSGLPNDRFFAVRPEGSVSTLKIQRTERGDSAVYLCASSSGTGDSTDTQYFGPGTRLTVL.

The chain recombines TRBV4-3 with TRBJ2-3; D gene ambiguous. Germline V CDR1 and CDR2: LGHNA, YSLEER. The V and J ends lost 1 base and 6 bases respectively, with 8 bases between them. CDR3 length equals 13 residues. CDR3 nucleotides: TGCGCCAGCAGCCAAGGACTCGGGGATACGCAGTATTTT. It encodes CASSQGLGDTQYF.

The V gene is TRBV6-2 or TRBV6-3, the J gene TRBJ1-6; possibly TRBD1 for D (6 bases). CDR1 and CDR2 (germline): MNHEY, SVGEGT. CDR3 length: 14 residues. V was cut by 5 bases and J by 4 bases, with 9 bases left in between. The DNA of the CDR3 is TGTGCCAGCAGTCAACAGGGATATAATTCACCCCTCCACTTT. Translating it yields CASSQQGYNSPLHF.

The chain has TRBV3-1 (or the pseudogene TRBV3-2) and TRBJ2-3; 8 positions match TRBD2. CDR1 is LGHDT, CDR2 YNNKEL, per germline (reference sequence). With 5 bases clipped from V and 8 bases from J, the junction kept 12 bases outside the gene matches. The CDR3 spans 15 residues. In DNA form, the CDR3 reads TGTGCCAGCAGCATCACGACTAGCGTGGAAGGTACGCAGTATTTT. Translation gives CASSITTSVEGTQYF.

J is TRBJ1-4 and V is TRBV6-4; 9 bases line up with TRBD1. The CDR3 has 13 residues. Germline assignment: CDR1 MRHNA and CDR2 SNTAGT. Trimming at V came to 8 bases and at J to 6 bases, leaving 4 bases not matched to a gene. In DNA, the CDR3 is TGTGCCAGCCGGGACAGGGTATATGAAAAACTGTTTTTT. This translates into CASRDRVYEKLFF.

There are a few counts of this clone. The chain is built from TRBV11-2 and TRBJ2-5, with 8 bases aligning to TRBD2. The J segment lost 6 bases and the V segment lost 5 bases, leaving 5 bases of the junction unmatched. The CDR3 has 13 residues. CDR1 SGHAT and CDR2 FQNNGV come from the germline V gene. CDR3 in DNA: TGTGCCAGCAGCACCCGGGAGGGGAAGACCCAGTACTTC. Residues: CASSTREGKTQYF.

The genes are TRBV28 and TRBJ1-3, with TRBD1 as a possible D gene (5 bases). CDR3 size: 14 residues. V gave up 2 bases and J gave up 3 bases, with 8 bases separating them. Germline CDR1 is MDHEN and CDR2 is SYDVKM. CDR3 sequence: CASSLAGRGNTIYF. The CDR3 DNA reads TGTGCCAGCAGTTTAGCAGGGCGTGGAAACACCATATATTTT.

In its sample, this clone was seen once. The V call is TRBV18, the J call TRBJ2-1; 8 bases fit TRBD2. CDR3 length: 14 residues. The ends lost 3 bases at V and 8 bases at J; junction bases unmatched: 6. Germline V gene sequence: CDR1 KGHSH, CDR2 LQKENI. The CDR3 DNA sequence: TGTGCCAGCTCACCCCTCCGGGGGGGCTATGAGCAGTTCTTC. The encoded protein is CASSPLRGGYEQFF.

J is TRBJ2-3 and V is TRBV7-2, with TRBD2 matching 9 bases. CDR1 is SGHTA and CDR2 is FQGNSA in the germline V gene. This CDR3 contains 17 residues. Germline trimming cut 1 base from V and 6 bases from J; bases unmatched to any gene: 11. The CDR3 sequence: CASSLGYGGGALDTQYF. CDR3 coding DNA: TGTGCCAGCAGCTTAGGGTACGGCGGGGGGGCCTTGGATACGCAGTATTTT.

The V gene is TRBV7-9, the J gene TRBJ2-7; 8 bases fit TRBD2. The CDR3 runs 15 residues. Trimming cost V 3 bases and J 6 bases; bases outside gene matches: 10. Germline V gene data show CDR1 as SEHNR and CDR2 as FQNEAQ (reference sequence). The CDR3: CASSFRSGGIAEQYV. The CDR3 nucleotides read TGTGCCAGCAGCTTTAGATCGGGGGGGATTGCCGAGCAGTACGTC.

The chain combines TRBV7-9 with TRBJ1-1; D not certain. This CDR3 spans 13 amino acids. V lost 5 bases and J 5 bases, leaving 12 bases between the germline ends. Germline V gene data show CDR1 as SEHNR and CDR2 as FQNEAQ (reference sequence). CDR3 sequence: CASSLNSGTEAFF. The CDR3 DNA reads as TGTGCCAGCAGCCTTAACAGTGGTACTGAAGCTTTCTTT.

The chain joins TRBV30 to TRBJ2-7; tentative D call: TRBD1 (5 bases). CDR3 length: 17 residues. V dropped 0 bases and J dropped 1 base, with 19 bases sitting between them. The germline CDR1 and CDR2 sequences are GTSNPN and SVGIG (reference sequence). CDR3 in amino acids: CAWSVRSRQGLSYEQYV. DNA of the CDR3: TGTGCCTGGAGTGTACGTTCGAGGCAGGGTCTTTCCTACGAGCAGTACGTC.

V is TRBV25-1 and J is TRBJ2-5; D gene ambiguous. V was clipped by 3 bases and J by 5 bases, with 7 bases between them. Per germline, CDR1 MGHDK and CDR2 SYGVNS. This CDR3 has 12 amino acids. CDR3 protein: CASSESFETQYF. The CDR3 region has the DNA TGTGCCAGCAGTGAGAGCTTCGAGACCCAGTACTTC.

This clone was counted once. This chain joins TRBV5-1 and TRBJ2-1, with 7 bases fitting TRBD1. Germline values: CDR1 SGHRS, CDR2 YFSETQ. The ends lost 0 bases at V and 5 bases at J; junction bases unmatched: 5. This CDR3 has 15 amino acids. CDR3 sequence: CASSLEGTANNEQFF. CDR3 sequence (DNA): TGCGCCAGCAGCTTGGAGGGGACAGCCAACAATGAGCAGTTCTTC.

As DNA, the CDR3 is TGTGCCAGCAGCTTAGGGACAAACTATGGCTACACCTTC. Its protein is CASSLGTNYGYTF. This sequence joins TRBV13 and TRBJ1-2; D remains ambiguous. Trimming left V 0 bases short and J 2 bases short, with 4 bases between. The CDR3 consists of 13 residues. Looked up from germline, CDR1 is PRHDT and CDR2 is FYEKMQ (reference sequence).

This clone turned up a few times. V usage is TRBV6-4 and J usage is TRBJ1-1; D is uncertain. V lost 4 bases to trimming and J lost 5 bases, with 14 bases between them. Germline-derived CDR1 and CDR2 are MRHNA and SNTAGT. The CDR3 sequence is 14 residues long. The CDR3 bases are TGTGCCAGCAGTGCATCGGTAGGAGGGACTGAAGCTTTCTTT. It codes for CASSASVGGTEAFF.

This clone was seen a single time. V usage is TRBV6-6 and J usage is TRBJ1-1; weak D call: TRBD1 (5 bases). The germline CDR1 and CDR2 sequences are MNHNY and SVGAGI (reference sequence). This CDR3 is built from 14 residues. V was clipped by 5 bases and J by 7 bases, with 17 bases between them. The CDR3 DNA sequence: TGTGCCAGCAGTATTCAACAGGCCGGGAGTGAAGCTTTCTTT. Translated: CASSIQQAGSEAFF.

This chain uses TRBV6-5 with TRBJ1-6; D unresolved. Trimming pared 1 base from V and 1 base from J, leaving 8 bases between. Germline-derived CDR1 and CDR2 are MNHEY and SVGAGI. The CDR3 sequence is 16 residues long. The CDR3 nucleotides are TGTGCCAGCAGTTACTACTCTAGGTCCTATAATTCACCCCTCCACTTT. This sequence encodes CASSYYSRSYNSPLHF.

The chain uses TRBV18 and TRBJ2-7, with 9 bases matching TRBD1. Germline V gene lookup returns CDR1 KGHSH and CDR2 LQKENI. The CDR3 sequence is 19 residues long. J was trimmed by 5 bases and V by 3 bases; bases with no gene match: 20. CDR3 sequence reads: CASSPTPGQGPLGLDEQYV. The CDR3 DNA sequence: TGTGCCAGCTCACCGACTCCGGGACAGGGTCCTCTCGGTCTGGACGAGCAGTACGTC.

This chain links TRBV11-2 with TRBJ2-1; 8 bases map to TRBD2. Trimming took 1 base from V and 7 from J; bases not matched to a gene: 9. The CDR3 consists of 16 residues. Per the germline V gene, CDR1 is SGHAT and CDR2 is FQNNGV. The CDR3: CASSLGFGTRGNEQFF. DNA of the CDR3: TGTGCCAGCAGCTTAGGGTTTGGGACTAGGGGTAATGAGCAGTTCTTC.

The rearrangement joins TRBV19 to TRBJ2-1; 9 nucleotides align to TRBD2. The CDR3 spans 15 residues. V shed 6 bases and J 0 bases; nucleotides not matched to a gene: 3. Per the germline V gene, CDR1 is LNHDA and CDR2 is SQIVND (reference sequence). The CDR3 sequence is CASRISGSSYNEQFF. The CDR3 bases are TGTGCCAGTAGAATTAGCGGGAGCTCCTACAATGAGCAGTTCTTC.

The rearrangement links TRBV12-5 to TRBJ1-5; TRBD1 aligns across 8 bases. The germline V gene has CDR1 LGHNT and CDR2 FRNRAP. V lost 7 bases and J lost 3; bases outside the gene matches: 5. The CDR3 is 14 residues long. The CDR3 is CASATDRANQPQHF. CDR3 nucleotides: TGTGCTAGTGCTACGGACAGGGCCAATCAGCCCCAGCATTTT.

V usage is TRBV24-1 and J usage is TRBJ2-2, with 9 bases lining up with TRBD1. Unmatched junction bases numbered 3, after V lost 6 bases and J lost 5 bases. The CDR3 covers 14 residues. CDR1 KGHDR and CDR2 SFDVKD come from the germline V gene. Here the CDR3 reads CATSHRGRTGELFF. The CDR3 DNA reads as TGTGCCACCAGTCACAGGGGGCGGACCGGGGAGCTGTTTTTT.

The V call is TRBV4-3, the J call TRBJ2-4; TRBD2 might be the D (7 bases). Germline CDR1 reads LGHNA; CDR2 reads YSLEER. V was trimmed by 0 bases and J by 0 bases, leaving 15 bases between them. This CDR3 comprises 18 residues. Here the CDR3 reads CASSQDWGGLVAKNIQYF. The CDR3 nucleotides are TGCGCCAGCAGCCAAGATTGGGGGGGCCTAGTAGCCAAAAACATTCAGTACTTC.